The text below deals with one TCR beta chain. Its target is not known. The data are from a study of OX40 agonist ivuxolimab in advanced cancers. General study points: Low normalized clonal expansion also occurred in some nonresponding patients. Clonal expansion among partial responders at 0.1-3.0 mg/kg ranked near the lowest.

Autoimmune disease history or systemic immunosuppression was exclusionary. Some clones are missing from TCRdb's copy, which holds only in-frame ones; the method was immunoSEQ multiplex PCR. The sample has roughly 89,000 clones, roughly 93% seen once; the top ten hold around 0.33%. Trimming left V 4 bases short and J 8 bases short, with 21 bases between. This CDR3 spans 15 amino acids. Per germline, CDR1 SEHNR and CDR2 FQNEAQ (reference sequence). The starting material was CD4+ or CD8+ T cells sorted from blood, obtained in a trial of the OX40 agonist ivuxolimab. The chain uses TRBV7-9 and TRBJ2-7, with D possibly TRBD2 on 5 matching bases. This receptor was obtained from an adult with an advanced solid tumor such as melanoma, head and neck, liver or kidney cancer. The CDR3 sequence: CASSWRTGSAQQQYF. For the CDR3, the DNA is TGTGCCAGCAGCTGGAGGACCGGGTCGGCCCAACAGCAGTACTTC.